These T cell receptor beta chains were read from a single sample in a study of T cell clones after liver transplantation. Measured with immunoSEQ multiplex PCR; TCRdb has only the in-frame clones, and not every one. The sample yields around 110,000 clones, 90% seen once. The source was CD4+ T cells from blood, collected 12 months after liver transplant. The receptors here all came from a human patient who received a liver transplant. Certain T cells may be donor cells from the graft. Both conserved end residues are part of each CDR3. The order of the fields is D gene, clone size, J gene, V gene, CDR3 DNA, CDR3 protein. D genes are given only for firm matches. Rows give clone size only sometimes, using once, few, many, or a class for an expanded clone.

TRBD1 . TRBJ2-5 TRBV11-1 TGTGCCAGCAGCAAACGGGACAGGCCTAACCAAGAGACCCAGTACTTC CASSKRDRPNQETQYF
. . TRBJ1-5 TRBV5-1 TGCGCCAGCAGCTTTCCAGGGGCTCCAACCCAGCATTTT CASSFPGAPTQHF
. . TRBJ2-1 TRBV7-3 TGTGCCAGCAGCTTTGCGAGGGGCTCCTACAATGAGCAGTTCTTC CASSFARGSYNEQFF
TRBD2 . TRBJ2-5 TRBV14 TGTGCCAGCAGCCCGTTAGCGGGCCCCGGTTTAGGGACCCAGTACTTC CASSPLAGPGLGTQYF
TRBD2 once TRBJ2-7 TRBV2 TGTGCCAGTAAGTGGTTACTAGCGGGCTCCTACGAGCAGTACTTC CASKWLLAGSYEQYF
. . TRBJ1-2 TRBV5-4 TGTGCCAGCAGCTTGTCTCAAGGGGCTGTCTATGGCTACACCTTC CASSLSQGAVYGYTF
TRBD1 . TRBJ2-2 TRBV7-8 TGTGCCAGCAGCTCAACCGGGACAGGGACCACCGGGGAGCTGTTTTTT CASSSTGTGTTGELFF
. . TRBJ1-2 TRBV14 TGTGCCAGCAGCACAGGACAGATCTATGGCTACACCTTC CASSTGQIYGYTF
. . TRBJ2-3 TRBV2 TGTGCCAGCAGTGAAAGGGGGGGCCGGGCAGATACGCAGTATTTT CASSERGGRADTQYF
. . TRBJ1-5 TRBV27 TGTGCCAGCAGTCCCACAGGGTACAATCAGCCCCAGCATTTT CASSPTGYNQPQHF
. . TRBJ1-5 TRBV28 TGTGCCAGCAGTTTAAATGAGGGACTTGGCAATCAGCCCCAGCATTTT CASSLNEGLGNQPQHF
. . TRBJ2-5 TRBV7-2 TGTGCCAGCAGCTTAAATAGGGGGCAAGAGACCCAGTACTTC CASSLNRGQETQYF
TRBD2 . TRBJ2-3 TRBV7-2 TGTGCCAGCAGCTTAGAAGGGACTAGCGGGAGCTATACGCAGTATTTT CASSLEGTSGSYTQYF
. . TRBJ1-5 TRBV7-2 TGTGCCAGCGGCAGAGGGGGAACTCAGGCCAATCAGCCCCAGCATTTT CASGRGGTQANQPQHF
. . TRBJ1-1 TRBV4-2 TGTGCCAGCAGCCTGGACAGAGAAGCTTTCTTT CASSLDREAFF
TRBD1 . TRBJ2-5 TRBV5-4 TGTGCCAGCAGCCCAGAACAGGGGAGACAAGAGACCCAGTACTTC CASSPEQGRQETQYF
TRBD2 once TRBJ2-5 TRBV5-4 TGTGCCAGCAGCTTAAGACTAGCGGGAGGGCAGGAGACCCAGTACTTC CASSLRLAGGQETQYF
. once TRBJ2-1 TRBV2 TGTGCCAGCAGTCTCATGGGACTGAAATCCTACAATGAGCAGTTCTTC CASSLMGLKSYNEQFF
. . TRBJ2-7 TRBV6-5 TGTGCCAGCAGTTACTCAAGAACGGGGCTCCACGAGCAGTACTTC CASSYSRTGLHEQYF
. . TRBJ2-3 TRBV11-2 TGTGCCAGCAGCTTAGCCGGGAAAAGCACAGATACGCAGTATTTT CASSLAGKSTDTQYF
TRBD2 . TRBJ2-5 TRBV11-2 TGTGCCAGCAGCTTAGATCGGGGGGGTCGGGAGACCCAGTACTTC CASSLDRGGRETQYF
TRBD2 . TRBJ2-1 TRBV10-3 TGTGCCATCAGTGACCCGGGACTAGGAAATGAGCAGTTCTTC CAISDPGLGNEQFF
TRBD2 . TRBJ2-2 TRBV19 TGTGCCAGTAGTCGTAGCGGGCCGAACACCGGGGAGCTGTTTTTT CASSRSGPNTGELFF
TRBD1 . TRBJ2-7 TRBV10-3 TGTGCCATCAGTTTCTCCCCGGGGACAGGGAGCCACGAGCAGTACTTC CAISFSPGTGSHEQYF
. . TRBJ1-2 TRBV7-2 TGTGCCAGCAGCTTAACCCGCGACTATGGCTACACCTTC CASSLTRDYGYTF
. . TRBJ2-1 TRBV4-3 TGCGCCAGCAGCCACCCCGACTTTAATGAGCAGTTCTTC CASSHPDFNEQFF
TRBD2 . TRBJ2-2 TRBV12-5 TGTGCTAGTGGGCTAGCGGGAGGGCCGAGCACCGGGGAGCTGTTTTTT CASGLAGGPSTGELFF
. . TRBJ1-1 TRBV28 TGTGCCAGCAGTTTTTATGGGGGAGGGACTGAAGCTTTCTTT CASSFYGGGTEAFF
TRBD2 . TRBJ2-3 TRBV29-1 TGCAGCGTTGAAGATCCGGGGAGGGGCACAGATACGCAGTATTTT CSVEDPGRGTDTQYF
. few TRBJ2-7 TRBV9 TGTGCCAGCAGCGCCTCCGGGGTGGCCTCATACGAGCAGTACTTC CASSASGVASYEQYF
TRBD1 . TRBJ2-3 TRBV30 TGTGCCTGGAGTGATGATGGGACAGGATTTACGCAGTATTTT CAWSDDGTGFTQYF
. . TRBJ2-3 TRBV27 TGTGCCAGCGAAGGGGAGTCTAGCACAGATACGCAGTATTTT CASEGESSTDTQYF
. once TRBJ2-5 TRBV5-8 TGTGCCAGCAGCTTGTCCGGACTGGAGGAGACCCAGTACTTC CASSLSGLEETQYF
TRBD1 . TRBJ2-6 TRBV19 TGTGCCAGTAGGGGACAGGGGCCTTCCTCTGGGGCCAACGTCCTGACTTTC CASRGQGPSSGANVLTF
TRBD2 . TRBJ2-5 TRBV4-1 TGCGCCAGCAGCCAAGGACTAGCGGGAGTCCCAGAGACCCAGTACTTC CASSQGLAGVPETQYF
TRBD2 . TRBJ2-1 TRBV6-5 TGTGCCAGCAGCGGGGTCCGGGAGGGCCGCGATGAGCAGTTCTTC CASSGVREGRDEQFF